The rows below give T cell receptor beta chains drawn from one sample of a study of blood T cell repertoires in COVID-19. Profiled with immunoSEQ multiplex PCR; TCRdb holds only in-frame clones, not every one. The sample has over 100,000 clones; approximately 88% are singletons. The source material was peripheral blood. The receptor source for this set is a man in his fifties with acute or convalescent COVID-19. CDR3s include the opening cysteine and the closing phenylalanine or tryptophan. A D gene is named only where the DNA matches it firmly. Where a row states a size, it is once, few, many or the class of an expanded clone; other rows omit it.

v_gene	d_gene	len	abundance	j_gene	CDR3aa	CDR3nt
TRBV7-9	TRBD1	16	once	TRBJ1-5	CASSQQGALSNQPQHF	TGTGCCAGCAGCCAACAGGGGGCTTTAAGCAATCAGCCCCAGCATTTT
TRBV3-1/TRBV3-2	TRBD2	14	once	TRBJ2-1	CASSQLAGGNEQFF	TGTGCCAGCAGCCAACTAGCGGGAGGAAATGAGCAGTTCTTC
TRBV27	-	15	-	TRBJ2-7	CASSSPARSTYEQYF	TGTGCCAGCAGTTCGCCGGCACGGAGTACGTACGAGCAGTACTTC
TRBV6-6	-	15	-	TRBJ2-1	CASSYSVGSGNEQFF	TGTGCCAGCAGTTACTCGGTCGGGTCGGGCAATGAGCAGTTCTTC
TRBV29-1	TRBD2	14	once	TRBJ2-3	CSVKRESGADTQYF	TGCAGCGTGAAGCGGGAGTCTGGGGCAGATACGCAGTATTTT
TRBV6-5	TRBD2	14	-	TRBJ2-7	CAGSPRLAGSEQYF	TGTGCCGGCAGTCCTCGACTAGCGGGGAGCGAGCAGTACTTC
TRBV7-2	TRBD1	15	-	TRBJ2-7	CASSISGTGGYEQYF	TGTGCCAGCAGCATCTCCGGGACAGGGGGGTACGAGCAGTACTTC
TRBV4-1	-	14	-	TRBJ1-2	CASSPLGQIYGYTF	TGCGCCAGCAGCCCACTTGGACAGATCTATGGCTACACCTTC
TRBV7-9	-	11	-	TRBJ2-5	CASSSEGTQYF	TGTGCCAGCAGCTCGGAGGGTACCCAGTACTTC
TRBV4-1	-	15	-	TRBJ1-4	CASSQDRGSDEKLFF	TGCGCCAGCAGCCAAGATCGGGGGTCTGATGAAAAACTGTTTTTT
TRBV6-1	-	14	-	TRBJ2-7	CASSLTSRNYEQYF	TGTGCCAGCAGTTTAACTAGCCGTAACTACGAGCAGTACTTC
TRBV7-2	-	13	few	TRBJ1-1	CASSQNLNTEAFF	TGTGCCAGCAGCCAGAACCTGAACACTGAAGCTTTCTTT
TRBV7-2	-	15	few	TRBJ2-7	CASSLGRDSSYEQYF	TGTGCCAGCAGCTTAGGGCGGGATTCATCCTACGAGCAGTACTTC
TRBV27	-	13	-	TRBJ1-1	CASSLWRNTEAFF	TGTGCCAGCAGTTTATGGAGGAACACTGAAGCTTTCTTT
TRBV3-1/TRBV3-2	-	14	-	TRBJ1-5	CASSLGTSNQPQHF	TGTGCCAGCAGTCTCGGGACAAGCAATCAGCCCCAGCATTTT
TRBV9	-	17	-	TRBJ2-1	CASSVSPPPSSYNEQFF	TGTGCCAGCAGCGTTTCCCCTCCGCCGAGCTCCTACAATGAGCAGTTCTTC
TRBV5-4	-	15	-	TRBJ2-6	CASKGGPAGANVLTF	TGTGCCAGCAAGGGCGGGCCCGCTGGGGCCAACGTCCTGACTTTC
TRBV15	TRBD1	15	-	TRBJ2-6	CATSTQGLGANVLTF	TGTGCCACCAGCACACAGGGGCTGGGGGCCAACGTCCTGACTTTC
TRBV7-2	TRBD1	15	-	TRBJ2-1	CASSIAGTANNEQFF	TGTGCCAGCAGCATTGCCGGGACAGCAAACAATGAGCAGTTCTTC
TRBV5-4	TRBD1	15	-	TRBJ1-4	CASSSGTGGLEKLFF	TGTGCCAGCAGTTCCGGGACAGGGGGCCTTGAAAAACTGTTTTTT
TRBV5-1	TRBD1	15	-	TRBJ1-1	CASSVARQGLTEAFF	TGCGCCAGCAGCGTGGCACGACAGGGATTGACTGAAGCTTTCTTT
TRBV5-4	-	15	once	TRBJ1-3	CASSMGQSSGNTIYF	TGTGCCAGCAGCATGGGACAATCCTCTGGAAACACCATATATTTT
TRBV10-2	-	12	-	TRBJ1-2	CASLRDSYGYTF	TGCGCCAGCCTGAGGGACTCCTATGGCTACACCTTC
TRBV6-6	TRBD1	12	-	TRBJ1-2	CASNQVTTGGTF	TGTGCCAGCAATCAAGTTACGACAGGGGGGACCTTC
TRBV7-2	-	15	-	TRBJ2-1	CASSVTGRSYNEQFF	TGTGCCAGCAGTGTTACAGGCAGATCCTACAATGAGCAGTTCTTC
TRBV29-1	-	11	-	TRBJ2-7	CSVEQGYEQYF	TGCAGCGTCGAACAGGGATACGAGCAGTACTTC
TRBV6-6	TRBD1	15	-	TRBJ1-5	CASSSERTGNQPQHF	TGTGCCAGCAGTTCCGAAAGGACAGGGAATCAGCCCCAGCATTTT
TRBV6-5	TRBD1	15	-	TRBJ2-7	CASSYWDRGDSEQYF	TGTGCCAGCAGTTACTGGGACAGGGGCGACAGCGAGCAGTACTTC
TRBV6-5	-	11	-	TRBJ1-2	CATYAGYGYTF	TGTGCCACCTACGCCGGCTATGGCTACACCTTC
TRBV9	TRBD2	15	-	TRBJ2-7	CASSALETSGSEQYF	TGTGCCAGCAGCGCTCTCGAGACTAGCGGGTCCGAGCAGTACTTC